This passage covers 15 T cell receptor beta chains from one sample sequenced in a study of regulatory T cells in long-lasting Graves disease. Construction of the TCR beta libraries employed iRepertoire HTBI primers in conjunction with Arm-PCR of CDR3 regions. TCRdb reprocessed the multiplex PCR reads with MiXCR, giving one entry per CDR3 protein. The sample contains some 340,000 distinct CDR3 sequences, approximately 10% of which appear only once. Time point defined: newly diagnosed GD, antithyroid drugs for less than 3 months. PBMCs provided the RNA from which the TCR library was made. This sample also appeared in a second study, on T cells in Graves' hyperthyroidism and ophthalmopathy.

This specimen consisted of peripheral blood mononuclear cells (PBMCs), obtained at new diagnosis, from a patient treated with antithyroid drugs. The receptors here all came from a woman under 30 with Graves disease.

This clonotype was seen many times. The chain joins TRBV7-2 to TRBJ2-2; D possibly uses TRBD1 or TRBD2 (5 bases each). CDR1 and CDR2 (germline): SGHTA, FQGNSA. With 0 bases removed from V and 7 bases from J, the gap between germline ends came to 21 bases. The CDR3 runs 18 residues. CDR3 DNA: TGTGCCAGCAGCTTAGCGCGGAGGAAGGGGCGAAAGGACGGGGAGCTGTTTTTT. This gives the protein CASSLARRKGRKDGELFF.

This clonotype was recorded a few times. The V gene is TRBV7-2, the J gene TRBJ1-3; tentative D call: TRBD1 (6 bases). With 5 bases removed from V and 2 bases from J, the gap between germline ends came to 13 bases. Germline loops: CDR1 SGHTA, CDR2 FQGNSA. This CDR3 has 15 amino acids. The CDR3 region is CASSLSRTAGNTIYF. The CDR3 DNA reads as TGTGCCAGCAGCCTCTCCCGGACAGCTGGAAACACCATATATTTT.

This clonotype came up many times. The V and J genes are TRBV28 and TRBJ2-7; TRBD2 matches 8 bases. The CDR3 loop spans 15 amino acids. Germline lookup yields CDR1 MDHEN and CDR2 SYDVKM. With V trimmed by 5 bases and J by 3 bases, 9 bases remained unmatched. CDR3 loop: CASSPSGSTFYEQYF. Here the CDR3 DNA reads TGTGCCAGCAGTCCCAGCGGGAGTACGTTCTACGAGCAGTACTTC.

This clonotype was found many times. V usage is TRBV5-5 and J usage is TRBJ2-5, with D hard to call. Trimming stripped 4 bases from V and 5 bases from J, with 18 bases between. The CDR3 contains 15 residues. The germline CDR1 and CDR2 sequences are SGHKS and YYEKEE (reference sequence). This CDR3 is CASSQMVRGDETQYF. CDR3 bases: TGTGCCAGCAGCCAGATGGTGCGAGGTGACGAGACCCAGTACTTC. Looking up the rest from reference TRBV5-5 and TRBJ2-5 gives the full variable domain: DAGVTQSPTHLIKTRGQQVTLRCSPISGHKSVSWYQQVLGQGPQFIFQYYEKEERGRGNFPDRFSARQFPNYSSELNVNALLLGDSALYLCASSQMVRGDETQYFGPGTRLLVL.

The chain combines TRBV7-8 with TRBJ2-5; 7 bases match TRBD1. There are 18 residues in the CDR3. Germline lookup yields CDR1 SGHVS and CDR2 FQNEAQ. Trimming cost V 4 bases and J 0 bases; bases outside gene matches: 14. CDR3 sequence: CASSSTFSGQAHQETQYF. In DNA, the CDR3 is TGTGCCAGCAGCTCTACTTTCTCCGGACAGGCCCACCAAGAGACCCAGTACTTC.

This clonotype was found many times. J is TRBJ1-1 and V is TRBV7-9, with TRBD1 identical over 11 bases. From germline, CDR1 is SEHNR and CDR2 FQNEAQ (reference sequence). This CDR3 is 15 amino acids long. The V and J ends lost 3 bases and 0 bases, in that order; junction bases with no gene match: 0. The CDR3 region has the DNA TGTGCCAGCAGCTTGGACAGGGGGCTGAACACTGAAGCTTTCTTT. Protein product: CASSLDRGLNTEAFF.

This clonotype was counted many times. The chain has TRBV2 and TRBJ1-5; D unresolved. The CDR3 is 13 amino acids. Trimming stripped 6 bases from V and 3 bases from J, with 9 bases between. Germline-derived CDR1 and CDR2 are SNHLY and FYNNEI. CDR3 amino acids: CASRVITNQPQHF. DNA of the CDR3: TGTGCCAGCAGGGTAATCACCAATCAGCCCCAGCATTTT.

This clonotype was seen at least ten times. The chain combines TRBV12-3 or TRBV12-4 with TRBJ1-2; D unresolved. Trimming left V 5 bases short and J 4 bases short, with 14 bases between. This CDR3 contains 14 residues. CDR3 DNA sequence: TGTGCCAGCAGTGCCCATCTTTGGCCCTATGGCTACACCTTC. Protein: CASSAHLWPYGYTF.

This clonotype was picked up many times. The gene calls are TRBV12-3 or TRBV12-4 and TRBJ1-1; D call uncertain. V shed 6 bases and J shed 8 bases, with 7 bases lying between them. CDR3 size: 10 residues. The DNA of the CDR3 is TGTGCCAGCAGGGGGATGGAAGCTTTCTTT. Protein product: CASRGMEAFF.

This clonotype was counted a few times. The CDR3 DNA follows: TGCGCCAGCAGCCAAGATTTCGGCACAGGGCGGGGTACGCAGTATTTT. Translated, it gives CASSQDFGTGRGTQYF. This chain connects TRBV4-3 to TRBJ2-3; either TRBD1 or TRBD2 may fit D (6 bases each). Trimming shortened V by 0 bases and J by 8 bases, and 18 bases separated the two germline ends. This CDR3 is 16 amino acids long. CDR1 is LGHNA, CDR2 YSLEER, per germline.

The chain links TRBV5-1 to TRBJ2-5, with D perhaps being TRBD1 or TRBD2 (6 bases each). Germline CDR1 and CDR2: SGHRS and YFSETQ. V was cut by 4 bases and J by 4 bases, with 17 bases left in between. The CDR3 is made up of 15 amino acids. CDR3 amino acids: CASSRRAGGGETQYF. The CDR3 DNA reads TGCGCCAGCAGCAGGAGGGCAGGAGGGGGAGAGACCCAGTACTTC. Variable domain in full (rest from reference TRBV5-1 and TRBJ2-5): KAGVTQTPRYLIKTRGQQVTLSCSPISGHRSVSWYQQTPGQGLQFLFEYFSETQRNKGNFPGRFSGRQFSNSRSEMNVSTLELGDSALYLCASSRRAGGGETQYFGPGTRLLVL.

The rearrangement links TRBV15 to TRBJ2-3; 7 nucleotides align to TRBD1. V was pared by 2 bases and J by 5 bases, with 4 bases of the junction left unmatched. Germline lookup yields CDR1 LNHNV and CDR2 YYDKDF (reference sequence). The CDR3 contains 14 residues. CDR3 nucleotide sequence: TGTGCCACCAGCAGACCAGCAGGGGGAGATACGCAGTATTTT. It specifies CATSRPAGGDTQYF.

The chain joins TRBV5-1 to TRBJ2-3; 8 nucleotides match TRBD2. The CDR3 runs to 16 residues. CDR1 SGHRS and CDR2 YFSETQ come from the germline V gene. V lost 4 bases, J lost 4 bases, and 11 bases stayed unmatched. The CDR3 loop is CASSPTKRGRADTQYF. Written as DNA, the CDR3 is TGCGCCAGCAGCCCGACCAAGCGGGGGAGGGCAGATACGCAGTATTTT.

This chain connects TRBV18 to TRBJ1-1; D unclear. The V end lost 3 bases, the J end lost 3 bases, and 14 bases lay between the germline ends. The CDR3 is made up of 15 amino acids. From germline, CDR1 is KGHSH and CDR2 LQKENI. CDR3 region: CASSPMGDPDTEAFF. CDR3 nucleotide sequence: TGTGCCAGCTCACCCATGGGAGATCCGGACACTGAAGCTTTCTTT.

This chain joins TRBV5-1 and TRBJ2-7; 13 nucleotides align to TRBD2. This CDR3 contains 16 residues. Germline lookup yields CDR1 SGHRS and CDR2 YFSETQ. V gave up 4 bases and J gave up 6 bases; unmatched junction bases: 10. The CDR3 nucleotides read TGCGCCAGCAGCACGGGACTAGCGGGGCTCGATGGCGAGCAGTACTTC. Its translation is CASSTGLAGLDGEQYF.